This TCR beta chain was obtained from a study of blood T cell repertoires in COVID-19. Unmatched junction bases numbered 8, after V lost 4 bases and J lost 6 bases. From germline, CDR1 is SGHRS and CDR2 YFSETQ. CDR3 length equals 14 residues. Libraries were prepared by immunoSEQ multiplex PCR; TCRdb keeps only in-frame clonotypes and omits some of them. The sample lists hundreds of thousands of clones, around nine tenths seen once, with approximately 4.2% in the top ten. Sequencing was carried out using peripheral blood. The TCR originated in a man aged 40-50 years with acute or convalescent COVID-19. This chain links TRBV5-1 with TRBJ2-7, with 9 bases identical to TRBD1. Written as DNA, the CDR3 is TGCGCCAGCAGCCCCGGGACAGGGATCGGCGAGCAGTACTTC. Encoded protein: CASSPGTGIGEQYF.